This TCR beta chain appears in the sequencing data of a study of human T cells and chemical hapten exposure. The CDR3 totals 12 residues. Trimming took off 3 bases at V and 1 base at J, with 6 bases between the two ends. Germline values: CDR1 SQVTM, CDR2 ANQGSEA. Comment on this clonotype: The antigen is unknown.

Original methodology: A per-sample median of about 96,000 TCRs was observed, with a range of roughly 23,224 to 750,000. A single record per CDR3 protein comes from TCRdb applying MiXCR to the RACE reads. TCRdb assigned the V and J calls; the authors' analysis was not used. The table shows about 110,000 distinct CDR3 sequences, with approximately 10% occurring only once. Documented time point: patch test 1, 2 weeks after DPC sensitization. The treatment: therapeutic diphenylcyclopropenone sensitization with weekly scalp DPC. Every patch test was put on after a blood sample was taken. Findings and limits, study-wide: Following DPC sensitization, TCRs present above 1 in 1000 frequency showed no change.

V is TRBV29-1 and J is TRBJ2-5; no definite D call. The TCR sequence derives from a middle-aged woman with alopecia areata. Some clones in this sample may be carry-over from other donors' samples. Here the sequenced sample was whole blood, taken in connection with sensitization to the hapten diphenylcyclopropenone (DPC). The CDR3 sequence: CSVDWGQETQYF. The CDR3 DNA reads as TGCAGCGTTGATTGGGGCCAAGAGACCCAGTACTTC.